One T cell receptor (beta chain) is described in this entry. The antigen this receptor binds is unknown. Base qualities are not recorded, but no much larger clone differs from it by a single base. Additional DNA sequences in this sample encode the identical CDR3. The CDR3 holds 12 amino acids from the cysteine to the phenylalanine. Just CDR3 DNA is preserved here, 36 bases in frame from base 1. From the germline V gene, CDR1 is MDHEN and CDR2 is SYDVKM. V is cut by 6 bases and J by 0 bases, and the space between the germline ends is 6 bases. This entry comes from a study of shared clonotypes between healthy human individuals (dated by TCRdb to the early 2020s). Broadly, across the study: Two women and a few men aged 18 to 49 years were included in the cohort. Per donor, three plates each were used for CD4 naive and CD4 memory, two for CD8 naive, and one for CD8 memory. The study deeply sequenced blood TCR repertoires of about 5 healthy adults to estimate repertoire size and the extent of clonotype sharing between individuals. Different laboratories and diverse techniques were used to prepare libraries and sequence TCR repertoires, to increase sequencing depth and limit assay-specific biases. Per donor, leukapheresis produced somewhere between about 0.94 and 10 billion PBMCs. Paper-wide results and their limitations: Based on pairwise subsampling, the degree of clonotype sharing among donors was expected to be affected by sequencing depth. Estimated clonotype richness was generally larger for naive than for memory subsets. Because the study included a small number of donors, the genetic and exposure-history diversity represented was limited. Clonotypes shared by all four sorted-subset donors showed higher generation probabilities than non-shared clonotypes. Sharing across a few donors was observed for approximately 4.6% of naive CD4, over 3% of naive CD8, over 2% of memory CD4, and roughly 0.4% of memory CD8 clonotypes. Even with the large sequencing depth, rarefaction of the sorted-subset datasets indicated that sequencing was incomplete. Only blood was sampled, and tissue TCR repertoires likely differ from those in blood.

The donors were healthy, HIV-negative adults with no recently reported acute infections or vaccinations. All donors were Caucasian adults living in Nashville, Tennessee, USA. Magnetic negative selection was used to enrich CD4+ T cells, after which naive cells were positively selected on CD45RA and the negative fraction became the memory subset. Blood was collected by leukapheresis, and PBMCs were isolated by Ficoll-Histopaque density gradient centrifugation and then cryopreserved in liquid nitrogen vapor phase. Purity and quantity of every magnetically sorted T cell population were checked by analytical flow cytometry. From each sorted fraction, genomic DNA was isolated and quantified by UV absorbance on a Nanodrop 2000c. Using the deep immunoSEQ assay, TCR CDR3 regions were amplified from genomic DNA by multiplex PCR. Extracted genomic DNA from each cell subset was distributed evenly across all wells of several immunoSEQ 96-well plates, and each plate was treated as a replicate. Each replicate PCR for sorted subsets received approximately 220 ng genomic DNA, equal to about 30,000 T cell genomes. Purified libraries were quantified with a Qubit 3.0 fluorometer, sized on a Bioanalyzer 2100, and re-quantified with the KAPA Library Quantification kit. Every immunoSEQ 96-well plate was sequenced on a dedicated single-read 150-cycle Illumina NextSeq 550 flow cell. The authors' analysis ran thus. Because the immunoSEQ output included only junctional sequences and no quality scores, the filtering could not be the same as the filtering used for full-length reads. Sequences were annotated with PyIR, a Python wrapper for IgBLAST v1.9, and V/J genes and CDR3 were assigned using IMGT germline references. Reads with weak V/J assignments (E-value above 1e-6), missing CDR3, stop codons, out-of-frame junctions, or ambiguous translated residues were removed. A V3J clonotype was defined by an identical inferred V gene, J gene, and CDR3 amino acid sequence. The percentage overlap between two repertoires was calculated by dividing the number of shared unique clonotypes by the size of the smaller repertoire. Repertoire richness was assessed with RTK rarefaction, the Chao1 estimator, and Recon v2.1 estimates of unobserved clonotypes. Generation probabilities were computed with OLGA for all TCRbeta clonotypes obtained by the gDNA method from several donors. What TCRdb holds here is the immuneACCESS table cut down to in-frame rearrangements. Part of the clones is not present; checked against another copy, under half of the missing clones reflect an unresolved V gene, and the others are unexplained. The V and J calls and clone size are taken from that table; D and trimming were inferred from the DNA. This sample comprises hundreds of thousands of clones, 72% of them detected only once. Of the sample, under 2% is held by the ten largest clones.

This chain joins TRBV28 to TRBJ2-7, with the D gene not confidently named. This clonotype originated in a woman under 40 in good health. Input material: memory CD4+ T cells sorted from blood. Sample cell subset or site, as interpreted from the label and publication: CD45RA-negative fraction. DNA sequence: TGTGCCAGCAGGGCCTACTCCTACGAGCAGTACTTC. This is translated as CASRAYSYEQYF. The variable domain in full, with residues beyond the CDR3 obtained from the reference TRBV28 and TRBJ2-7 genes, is DVKVTQSSRYLVKRTGEKVFLECVQDMDHENMFWYRQDPGLGLRLIYFSYDVKMKEKGDIPEGYSVSREKKERFSLILESASTNQTSMYLCASRAYSYEQYFGPGTRLTVT.